The present T cell receptor (beta chain) was sequenced within a study of T-cell reconstitution after alpha-beta-depleted transplantation in children. This clonotype was seen many times. Its antigen is as yet unknown. V lost 6 bases, J lost 1 base, and 17 bases lay in between. The CDR3 is 15 residues long. The germline gives CDR1 SQVTM, CDR2 ANQGSEA. Preparing the TCRbeta library involved the use of unique molecular identifiers. TCRdb fed the PCR reads into MiXCR, producing one record per CDR3 protein. The data hold under 300,000 distinct CDR3 sequences, with roughly 11% observed a single time. Study-wide findings and caveats: One year after transplant, T-cell counts and diversity came mostly from newly produced T cells. Alpha-beta T cells about two months after transplant reportedly derived from several hundred expanded graft clones.

The sequencing here drew on peripheral blood, taken 180 days after TCRalphabeta/CD19-depleted stem cell transplant. This receptor was obtained from a male patient aged 2-10 years who had a stem cell transplant for chronic granulomatous disease, so the T cells may come from the graft donor. The V gene is TRBV29-1, the J gene TRBJ2-3; tentatively, D is TRBD2 (6 bases). CDR3 DNA: TGCAGCGTAGCGCCTGTGGGGGAGGGCACAGATACGCAGTATTTT. Its protein product is CSVAPVGEGTDTQYF.